This TCR beta chain is drawn from a study of T cell responses to AZD1222 COVID-19 vaccine listed by TCRdb under 2021. Notes on the research overall: AZD1222 recipients given second doses at about 4 weeks or at about 12 weeks were pooled, since spike-specific TCR depth and breadth were not found to differ between the two schedules. TCR sequencing covered fewer than 250 trial participants: around 210 given two doses of AZD1222 and 26 given two doses of MenACWY control vaccine. Trial participants were enrolled by age into subgroups of 18-55, 56-69 and 70-plus years, and roughly 150, 30 and 60 TCR-sequenced participants, respectively, were included in these subgroups. What the study reported, not specific to this receptor: Spike-specific TCR breadth and depth rose significantly after two AZD1222 doses compared with day 0 and with MenACWY recipients. Reportedly, close to half of the unique spike-specific TCRs recognized epitopes lying outside the regions that are mutated in the B.1.351 and B.1.1.7 variants. The 56-69-year group was small, and its depth increase did not reach significance, likely because of low power. Conclusions about previously exposed vaccinees are limited, since just 6 or 7 AZD1222 recipients were seropositive for SARS-CoV-2 at baseline. Participants were mostly white British, with more females than males. The authors suggested clonal diversity may have been underestimated. Because no day 14 peak-response samples were available, the repertoires could be characterized only after the peak T cell response. The vaccine-associated CD4 TCRs covered the entire spike protein, and the dominant responses fell in regions 160-218 and 743-854.

Points on this clone: The clone's antigen remains unknown. No qualities accompany the bases; no much larger clone lies one base away.

The meaning of the sample's time point label: baseline before first vaccination. Samples from vaccinated people were obtained from the UK trials COV001 and COV002, which included a single-blind randomized controlled phase 2/3 trial of AZD1222 (ChAdOx1 nCoV-19) in healthy adults. For TCRbeta chain sequencing, PBMC samples were collected from trial participants at day 0 and at day 28 after the second dose. The CDR3 regions of human TCRbeta chains were analyzed by immunosequencing. For the original study's pipeline: Repertoire TCRs were checked for matches against a reference library of SARS-CoV-2-specific TCRs that had been generated using the MIRA antigen-specificity platform. Breadth was defined as the fraction of unique TCRs that were SARS-CoV-2-associated. Depth was defined as the fraction of total T cells that were SARS-CoV-2-associated. Using the MIRA data, every spike-specific TCR was mapped to the spike region that the TCR reacted to and assigned to either a CD4 or a CD8 class. Log10-transformed breadth and depth values were compared by one-way ANOVA with Sidak's multiple comparisons tests. TCRdb took this table from immuneACCESS and kept in-frame rearrangements with V and J called. Such tables lack part of the clones; where checked against another copy, unresolved V genes explain under half of the gap, and the rest is unexplained. The D gene and trimming were derived from the DNA, and the V and J assignments and clone size from that table. Counted in this sample were 95,000 to 100,000 clones; about 90% of them appeared once. The ten largest clones represent approximately 15% of the sample.

CDR1 and CDR2 are drawn from the germline V gene (reference sequence): MNHNY, SVGAGI. The junction carries 12 bases between V and J, which are trimmed by 8 bases and 5 bases respectively. From cysteine to phenylalanine, the CDR3 is 12 amino acids long. Only the CDR3 DNA is retained, 36 bases long and in frame from the first base. In this chain, TRBV6-6 is recombined with TRBJ1-1; the D segment cannot be called with confidence. The sequence was obtained from an adult in good health. The sample consisted of peripheral blood, taken on day 0 of AZD1222 vaccination. The nucleotide sequence reads TGTGCCAGCGGCCGCGGGGATACTGAAGCTTTCTTT. It encodes CASGRGDTEAFF.